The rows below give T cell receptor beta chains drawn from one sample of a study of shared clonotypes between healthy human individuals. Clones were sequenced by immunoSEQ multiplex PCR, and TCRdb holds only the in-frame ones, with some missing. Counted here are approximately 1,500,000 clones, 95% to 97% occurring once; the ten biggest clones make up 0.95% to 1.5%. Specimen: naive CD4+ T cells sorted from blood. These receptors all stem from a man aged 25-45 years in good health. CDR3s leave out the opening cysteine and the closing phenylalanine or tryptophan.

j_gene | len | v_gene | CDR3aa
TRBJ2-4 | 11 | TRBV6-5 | ASRPGSENIQY
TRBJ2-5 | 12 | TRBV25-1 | ASRAGHGLETQY
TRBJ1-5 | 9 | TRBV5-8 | ASSFRGTEH
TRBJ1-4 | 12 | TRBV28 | ASSFGHSNEKRF
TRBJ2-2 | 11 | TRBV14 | ASTQDGTGELF
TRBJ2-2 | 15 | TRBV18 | ASSPRGLAGATGELF
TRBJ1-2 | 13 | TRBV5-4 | ASSLSGQGARGYT
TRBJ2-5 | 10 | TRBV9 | ASSVTGETQY
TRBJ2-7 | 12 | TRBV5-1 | ATSFGAGAEEQY
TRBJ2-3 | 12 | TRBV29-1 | SVEGLAGTDTQY
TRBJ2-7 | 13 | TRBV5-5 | ASSLRWTGGAEQY
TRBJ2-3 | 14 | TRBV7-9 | ASSLGASQTTDTQY
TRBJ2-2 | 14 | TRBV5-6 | ASSLTSGVNTGELF
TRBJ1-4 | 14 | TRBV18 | ASSPRGAPGNEKLF
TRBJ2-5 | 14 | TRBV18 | ASSRVSGGRGETQY
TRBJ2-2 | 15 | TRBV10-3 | ATRTSGPPSNTGELF
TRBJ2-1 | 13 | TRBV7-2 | ASSLVAEDYNEQF